This T cell receptor (beta chain) was observed in a study of low-dose radiotherapy and immunotherapy resistance in tumors. V was cut by 3 bases and J by 1 base, with 6 bases left in between. CDR3 length: 13 amino acids. Indicated time point: before trial treatment. This clonotype has only a few counts. The PCR that amplified TCRs ran for about 20 cycles, relying on a constant-region primer and a V-primer adapter. TCRdb analysed the reads with MiXCR anew, one entry per CDR3 protein. The sample consists of tens of thousands of distinct CDR3 sequences, about 12% of them appearing once. Sequencing used PBMCs, obtained before treatment. The receptor's source is a female donor with ovarian cancer. The genes are TRBV12-3 or TRBV12-4 and TRBJ1-1; a weak D match, TRBD1 (6 bases). The CDR3 coding sequence is TGTGCCAGCAGTTTGACAGGGAACACTGAAGCTTTCTTT. Translation: CASSLTGNTEAFF.